Listed below are T cell receptor beta chains from one sample, sequenced in a study of OX40 agonist ivuxolimab in advanced cancers. Assay: immunoSEQ multiplex PCR; the TCRdb copy retains only in-frame clones and omits some. The sample has around 80,000 clones, nearly 95% seen once. Sequencing used CD4+ or CD8+ T cells sorted from blood, obtained in a trial of the OX40 agonist ivuxolimab. These receptors were obtained from an adult with an advanced solid tumor such as melanoma, head and neck, liver or kidney cancer. Each CDR3 is given with its conserved first and last residue. D genes are given only for firm matches. Clone sizes are given selectively: once, few, many, or a class where the clone is expanded.

>-|TRBJ2-7|-|TRBV6-1
CASSEAVTYEQYF
TGTGCCAGCAGTGAAGCGGTGACCTACGAGCAGTACTTC
>-|TRBJ1-5|-|TRBV7-9
CASSLGGVQPQHF
TGTGCCAGCAGCTTAGGGGGGGTTCAGCCCCAGCATTTT
>-|TRBJ1-3|TRBD1|TRBV9
CASSPTGPGNTIYF
TGTGCCAGCAGCCCGACAGGGCCTGGAAACACCATATATTTT
>-|TRBJ1-1|-|TRBV4-1
CASSREAKAYTEAFF
TGCGCCAGCAGCCGGGAAGCCAAAGCGTACACTGAAGCTTTCTTT
>-|TRBJ2-7|TRBD2|TRBV5-4
CASSLAGEGPEEQYF
TGTGCCAGCAGCTTGGCGGGGGAGGGCCCAGAAGAGCAGTACTTC
>-|TRBJ1-6|TRBD1|TRBV5-1
CASSQYGQGAFSPLHF
TGCGCCAGCAGCCAATACGGACAGGGGGCGTTTTCACCCCTCCACTTT
>-|TRBJ1-2|-|TRBV10-2
CASSEAPAYGYTF
TGCGCCAGCAGTGAGGCGCCAGCCTATGGCTACACCTTC
>-|TRBJ1-2|TRBD1|TRBV19
CASSSLPPDRARGYTF
TGTGCCAGTAGTTCCCTTCCCCCCGACAGGGCGAGAGGCTACACCTTC
>-|TRBJ1-1|-|TRBV27
CASSLQFYTEAFF
TGTGCCAGCAGTTTACAATTTTACACTGAAGCTTTCTTT
>-|TRBJ2-5|-|TRBV6-6
CASSYSGTQYF
TGTGCCAGCAGTTACTCGGGGACCCAGTACTTC
>-|TRBJ2-7|TRBD1|TRBV5-4
CASRPPGTGLYEQYF
TGTGCCAGCAGACCCCCCGGGACAGGGCTCTACGAGCAGTACTTC
>-|TRBJ2-3|TRBD2|TRBV10-3
CAISESLEASGTTDTQYF
TGTGCCATCAGTGAGTCCCTAGAAGCAAGCGGGACCACAGATACGCAGTATTTT
>-|TRBJ1-5|TRBD1|TRBV2
CASREPGQGNQPQHF
TGTGCCAGCAGGGAGCCGGGACAGGGCAATCAGCCCCAGCATTTT
>once|TRBJ1-2|-|TRBV27
CASSFPGYYGYTF
TGTGCCAGCAGTTTCCCAGGGTACTATGGCTACACCTTC
>-|TRBJ2-7|-|TRBV7-9
CASSLDPGPGLEQYF
TGTGCCAGCAGCTTAGACCCGGGGCCGGGGCTCGAGCAGTACTTC
>once|TRBJ1-5|TRBD1|TRBV6-1
CASSARSGGARQPQHF
TGTGCCAGCAGTGCCCGGTCAGGGGGCGCAAGGCAGCCCCAGCATTTT
>-|TRBJ1-2|-|TRBV28
CASSLPGANYGYTF
TGTGCCAGCAGTTTACCAGGGGCTAACTATGGCTACACCTTC
>few|TRBJ2-7|-|TRBV4-3
CASSPGGYEQYF
TGCGCCAGCAGCCCCGGGGGCTACGAGCAGTACTTC
>-|TRBJ2-2|-|TRBV9
CASSVAVGELFF
TGTGCCAGCAGCGTAGCGGTCGGGGAGCTGTTTTTT
>-|TRBJ1-3|TRBD1|TRBV4-3
CASSQLTGANGNTIYF
TGCGCCAGCAGCCAGTTGACAGGGGCTAACGGAAACACCATATATTTT